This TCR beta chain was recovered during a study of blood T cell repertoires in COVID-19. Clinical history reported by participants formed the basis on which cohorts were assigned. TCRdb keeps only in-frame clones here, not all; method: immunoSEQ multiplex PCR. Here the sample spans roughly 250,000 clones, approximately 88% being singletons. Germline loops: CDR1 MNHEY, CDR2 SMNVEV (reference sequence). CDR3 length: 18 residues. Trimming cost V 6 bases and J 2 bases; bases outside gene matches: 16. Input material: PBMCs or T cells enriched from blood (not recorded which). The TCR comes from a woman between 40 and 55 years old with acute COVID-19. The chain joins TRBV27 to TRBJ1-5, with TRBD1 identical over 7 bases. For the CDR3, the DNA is TGTGCCAGCAGCCCATGGTGGGGAACAGGACAGGGCAATCAGCCCCAGCATTTT. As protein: CASSPWWGTGQGNQPQHF.